This TCR beta chain came from a study of blood T cell repertoires in COVID-19. The CDR3 covers 12 residues. V was pared by 8 bases and J by 4 bases, with 9 bases between. Germline CDR1 is LNHNV and CDR2 is YYDKDF (reference sequence). The table came from immunoSEQ multiplex PCR; TCRdb's copy has only in-frame clones and leaves some out. The top ten hold approximately 1.5% of the sample, which has 350,000 to 400,000 clones, roughly nine tenths seen once. This clonotype originated in a woman in her 30s who had recovered from COVID-19. The chain couples TRBV15 to TRBJ1-5; TRBD1 is a possible D gene (5 bases). The source material was PBMCs or T cells enriched from blood (not recorded which). DNA for the CDR3: TGTGCCACCCGGGAGGGGAATCAGCCCCAGCATTTT. Its protein is CATREGNQPQHF.